This TCR beta chain stems from a study of shared clonotypes between healthy human individuals. The overall study: Two women and a few men aged 18 to 49 served as donors.

V was pared by 1 base and J by 7 bases, with 9 bases of the junction left unmatched. The V gene's germline CDR1 is MGHRA and CDR2 YSYEKL. This CDR3 is built from 15 residues. Original processing methods: ImmunoSEQ gave junction-only sequences without quality scores, so filtering differed. The protocol was immunoSEQ multiplex PCR, while the TCRdb copy is restricted to in-frame clones and leaves out a portion. V and J calls and clone size follow that table, whereas D and trimming were derived from the DNA. The sample shows 660,000 or so clones, 90% to 97% of them seen only once. CD45RO-negative, CCR7-selected cells formed the naive CD8 fraction, which excluded terminally differentiated effector memory CD45RA+ cells. Donors comprised only Caucasian adults living in Nashville, Tennessee. Note on this clone: Its specificity is unknown.

General study findings and limits: Clonotypes which were not shared had lower generation probabilities than clonotypes that all four donors shared.

This receptor was obtained from a woman in her twenties or thirties in good health. This chain joins TRBV4-1 and TRBJ2-7; 8 nucleotides align to TRBD1. The sample taken for sequencing was naive CD8+ T cells sorted from blood. CDR3 DNA sequence: TGCGCCAGCAGCCAAGGTTTCAGGACAGGGCTTGAGCAGTACTTC. Amino acids: CASSQGFRTGLEQYF.